One T cell receptor (beta chain) is described in this entry. A junction boundary mismatches the germline segment, possibly from a read error. The data were taken from a study of blood T cells in healthy people across ages. Background on the study: There was about one barcoded beta molecule captured by template switching per two T cells.

Those donating, healthy Caucasian individuals from Russia, were aged about 6 to 95. Extracted total RNA amounted to at least 5.5 micrograms for each sample. A second PCR, run for about 7 to 11 cycles, used a sample-barcoded 5' primer plus a J-beta primer mix. One entry per CDR3 protein results from TCRdb running MiXCR on the 5' RACE reads. The repertoire holds about 570,000 distinct CDR3 sequences, with about 25% as singletons. The TCR originated in a woman in her seventies in good health. Input material: blood.

CDR3 protein: CASSPSSGTSGGLNF. The DNA for the CDR3 is TGTGCCAGCAGCCCAAGCTCCGGGACTAGCGGGGGCTTGAATTTT. V is TRBV9 and J is TRBJ2-3; 14 nucleotides agree with TRBD2. CDR1 is SGDLS and CDR2 is YYNGEE in the germline V gene. The CDR3 runs 15 residues.